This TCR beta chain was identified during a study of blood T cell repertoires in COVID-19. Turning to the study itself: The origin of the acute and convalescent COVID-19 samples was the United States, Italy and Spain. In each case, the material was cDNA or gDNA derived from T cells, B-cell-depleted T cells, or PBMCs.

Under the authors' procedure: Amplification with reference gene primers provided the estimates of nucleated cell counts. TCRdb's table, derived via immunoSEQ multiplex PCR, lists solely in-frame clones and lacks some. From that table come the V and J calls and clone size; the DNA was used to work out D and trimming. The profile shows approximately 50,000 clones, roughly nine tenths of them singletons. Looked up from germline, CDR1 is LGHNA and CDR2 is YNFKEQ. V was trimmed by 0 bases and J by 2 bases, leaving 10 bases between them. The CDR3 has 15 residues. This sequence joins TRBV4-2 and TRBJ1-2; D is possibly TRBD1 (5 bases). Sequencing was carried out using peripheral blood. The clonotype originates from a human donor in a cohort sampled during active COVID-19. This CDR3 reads CASSQDSGRNYGYTF. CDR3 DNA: TGTGCCAGCAGCCAAGATTCAGGGAGGAACTATGGCTACACCTTC.